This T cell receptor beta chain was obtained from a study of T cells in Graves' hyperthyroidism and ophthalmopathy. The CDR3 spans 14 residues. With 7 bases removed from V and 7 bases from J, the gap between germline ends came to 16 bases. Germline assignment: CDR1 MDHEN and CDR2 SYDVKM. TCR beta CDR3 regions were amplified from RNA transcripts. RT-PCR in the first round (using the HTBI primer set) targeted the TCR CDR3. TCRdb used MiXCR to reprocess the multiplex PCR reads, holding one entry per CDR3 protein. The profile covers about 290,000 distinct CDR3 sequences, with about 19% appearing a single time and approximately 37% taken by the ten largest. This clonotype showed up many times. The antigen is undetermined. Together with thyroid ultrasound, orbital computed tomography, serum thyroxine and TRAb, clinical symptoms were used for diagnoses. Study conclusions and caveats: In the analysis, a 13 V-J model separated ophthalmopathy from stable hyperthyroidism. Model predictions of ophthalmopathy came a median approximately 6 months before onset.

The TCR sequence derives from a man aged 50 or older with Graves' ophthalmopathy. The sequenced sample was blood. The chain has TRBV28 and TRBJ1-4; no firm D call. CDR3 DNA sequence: TGTGCCAGCAACCCCTCAGTCCGGGGTGAAAAACTGTTTTTT. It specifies CASNPSVRGEKLFF.